The 3 T cell receptor beta chains below come from one sample, sequenced in a study of technical replicates of blood from several donors. Here immunoSEQ multiplex PCR was the method, and the copy in TCRdb shows in-frame clones only, minus some. The profile shows about 79,000 clones, approximately 94% of them singletons. The specimen sequenced was T cells isolated from PBMCs. These receptors were taken from a human donor in good health.

This chain joins TRBV28 and TRBJ1-5; 8 bases agree with TRBD1. The CDR3 totals 13 residues. Germline CDR1 and CDR2: MDHEN and SYDVKM. V was pared by 6 bases and J by 4 bases, with 2 bases of the junction left unmatched. The CDR3 nucleotides read TGTGCCAGCAGGAGACAGGGGAATCAGCCCCAGCATTTT. Amino acid sequence: CASRRQGNQPQHF.

This chain joins TRBV5-1 and TRBJ1-4; unclear D gene. The V end was cut by 2 bases, the J end by 2 bases, with 7 bases between. CDR3 length: 14 amino acids. Germline CDR1 SGHRS, CDR2 YFSETQ. The CDR3: CASSFSQTNEKLFF. The CDR3 bases are TGCGCCAGCAGCTTCTCGCAGACTAATGAAAAACTGTTTTTT.

This clone occurred once. The chain joins TRBV5-1 to TRBJ2-3, with a tentative D call TRBD1 (6 bases). V was trimmed by 3 bases and J by 0 bases, leaving 23 bases between them. The germline gives CDR1 SGHRS, CDR2 YFSETQ. The CDR3 loop spans 19 amino acids. The CDR3 DNA reads as TGCGCCAGCAGCTGGCCCTTGGACAGCTACACCTCTAGCACAGATACGCAGTATTTT. Protein: CASSWPLDSYTSSTDTQYF. The variable domain in full, completed from reference TRBV5-1 and TRBJ2-3, reads KAGVTQTPRYLIKTRGQQVTLSCSPISGHRSVSWYQQTPGQGLQFLFEYFSETQRNKGNFPGRFSGRQFSNSRSEMNVSTLELGDSALYLCASSWPLDSYTSSTDTQYFGPGTRLTVL.